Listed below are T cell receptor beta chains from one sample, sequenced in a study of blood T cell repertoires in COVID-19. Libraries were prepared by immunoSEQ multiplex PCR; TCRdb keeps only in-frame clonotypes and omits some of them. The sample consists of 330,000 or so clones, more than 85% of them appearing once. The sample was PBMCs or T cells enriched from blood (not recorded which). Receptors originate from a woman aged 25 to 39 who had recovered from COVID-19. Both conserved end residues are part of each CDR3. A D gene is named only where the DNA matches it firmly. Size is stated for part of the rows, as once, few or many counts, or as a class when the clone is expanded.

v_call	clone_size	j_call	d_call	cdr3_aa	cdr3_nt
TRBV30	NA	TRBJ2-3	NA	CAWGKSSRGTGLTDTQYF	TGTGCCTGGGGAAAATCTTCCCGGGGAACGGGACTCACAGATACGCAGTATTTT
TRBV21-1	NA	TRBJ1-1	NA	CASRDRGPTEAFF	TGTGCCAGCAGGGACAGGGGACCCACTGAAGCTTTCTTT
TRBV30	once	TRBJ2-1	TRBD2	CAWRPGLGYNEQFF	TGTGCCTGGAGGCCGGGACTAGGGTACAATGAGCAGTTCTTC
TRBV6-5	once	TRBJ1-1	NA	CASSYSTGEAFF	TGTGCCAGCAGTTACTCGACGGGTGAAGCTTTCTTT
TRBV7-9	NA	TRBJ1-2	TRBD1	CASSLTPADRAGYTF	TGTGCCAGCAGCTTAACCCCGGCCGACAGGGCTGGCTACACCTTC
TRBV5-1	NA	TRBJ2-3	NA	CASSLRAGTSDTQYF	TGCGCCAGCAGCTTGAGGGCGGGCACGTCAGATACGCAGTATTTT
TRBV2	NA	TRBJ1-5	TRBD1	CASNGQGAGNQPQHF	TGTGCCAGCAATGGACAGGGGGCTGGCAATCAGCCCCAGCATTTT
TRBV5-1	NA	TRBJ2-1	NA	CASSLELLHEQFF	TGCGCCAGCAGCTTGGAATTACTTCATGAGCAGTTCTTC
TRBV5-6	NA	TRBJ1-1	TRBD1	CASSLSRTGVNTEAFF	TGTGCCAGCAGCTTGTCCCGGACAGGGGTGAACACTGAAGCTTTCTTT
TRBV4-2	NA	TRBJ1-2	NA	CASSHDDRDHSYGYTF	TGTGCCAGCAGCCATGATGACAGAGATCATTCTTATGGCTACACCTTC
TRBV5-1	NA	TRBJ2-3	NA	CASSLSSGTDTQYF	TGCGCCAGCAGCTTGTCAAGCGGCACAGATACGCAGTATTTT
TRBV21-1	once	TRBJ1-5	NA	CARLRNRAIGNQPQHF	TGTGCCAGACTGCGGAACAGGGCGATAGGGAATCAGCCCCAGCATTTT
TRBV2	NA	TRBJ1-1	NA	CASSPTTPRRTEAFF	TGTGCCAGCAGTCCAACGACCCCCCGGAGGACTGAAGCTTTCTTT
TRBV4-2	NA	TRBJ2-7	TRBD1	CASSQGTGAGEQYF	TGTGCCAGCAGCCAAGGAACAGGGGCTGGGGAGCAGTACTTC
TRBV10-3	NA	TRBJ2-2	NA	CAIPNSDRPKNTGELFF	TGTGCCATACCTAACAGCGACAGGCCTAAGAACACCGGGGAGCTGTTTTTT
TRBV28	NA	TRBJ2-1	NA	CASSPRQGGGNEQFF	TGTGCCAGCAGCCCCCGGCAGGGGGGTGGCAATGAGCAGTTCTTC
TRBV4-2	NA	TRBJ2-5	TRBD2	CASSQDRVAGGVTQYF	TGTGCCAGCAGCCAAGATAGGGTAGCGGGAGGTGTGACCCAGTACTTC
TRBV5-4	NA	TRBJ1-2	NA	CASSSQGRYGYTF	TGTGCCAGCAGCTCCCAGGGGCGCTATGGCTACACCTTC
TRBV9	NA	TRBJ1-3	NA	CASSVAPTGNTIYF	TGTGCCAGCAGCGTAGCTCCTACTGGAAACACCATATATTTT
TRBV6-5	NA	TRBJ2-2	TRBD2	CASATSGNTGELFF	TGTGCCAGCGCAACTAGCGGGAACACCGGGGAGCTGTTTTTT
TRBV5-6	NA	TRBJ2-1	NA	CASSSNGFINEQFF	TGTGCCAGCAGCTCGAATGGCTTTATCAATGAGCAGTTCTTC
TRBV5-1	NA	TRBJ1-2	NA	CASSPVTGNYGYTF	TGCGCCAGCAGCCCCGTGACAGGAAACTATGGCTACACCTTC
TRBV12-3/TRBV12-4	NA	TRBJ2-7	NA	CASSLRERDEQYF	TGTGCCAGCAGTTTAAGGGAGCGGGACGAGCAGTACTTC
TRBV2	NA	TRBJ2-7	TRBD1	CAGGQDPTYEQYF	TGTGCCGGAGGACAGGACCCAACCTACGAGCAGTACTTC
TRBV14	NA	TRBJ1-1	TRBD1	CASSPLTGLNTEAFF	TGTGCCAGCAGCCCCCTGACAGGGTTGAACACTGAAGCTTTCTTT
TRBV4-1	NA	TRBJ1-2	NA	CASSQEGAGRDYGYTF	TGCGCCAGCAGCCAAGAGGGGGCAGGGCGGGACTATGGCTACACCTTC
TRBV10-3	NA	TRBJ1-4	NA	CAISESKGGRGNEKLFF	TGTGCCATCAGTGAGTCGAAAGGAGGGCGAGGTAATGAAAAACTGTTTTTT
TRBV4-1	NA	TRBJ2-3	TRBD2	CASSSRTSGSTDTQYF	TGCGCCAGCAGCTCCAGGACTAGCGGGAGCACAGATACGCAGTATTTT
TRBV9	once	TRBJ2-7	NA	CASSVASGFTYEQYF	TGTGCCAGCAGCGTAGCTTCGGGATTTACCTACGAGCAGTACTTC
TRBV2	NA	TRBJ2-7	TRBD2	CASSESLAAYEQYF	TGTGCCAGCAGTGAAAGTCTAGCGGCCTACGAGCAGTACTTC
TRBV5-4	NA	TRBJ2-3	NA	CASSLEGYGTDTQYF	TGTGCCAGCAGCTTGGAGGGGTATGGCACAGATACGCAGTATTTT
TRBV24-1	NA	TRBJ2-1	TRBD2	CATSDPLPSGGLHNEQFF	TGTGCCACCAGTGATCCGCTCCCCAGCGGGGGGTTACACAATGAGCAGTTCTTC
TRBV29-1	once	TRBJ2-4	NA	CSVGDNKNIQYF	TGCAGCGTTGGGGACAACAAAAACATTCAGTACTTC